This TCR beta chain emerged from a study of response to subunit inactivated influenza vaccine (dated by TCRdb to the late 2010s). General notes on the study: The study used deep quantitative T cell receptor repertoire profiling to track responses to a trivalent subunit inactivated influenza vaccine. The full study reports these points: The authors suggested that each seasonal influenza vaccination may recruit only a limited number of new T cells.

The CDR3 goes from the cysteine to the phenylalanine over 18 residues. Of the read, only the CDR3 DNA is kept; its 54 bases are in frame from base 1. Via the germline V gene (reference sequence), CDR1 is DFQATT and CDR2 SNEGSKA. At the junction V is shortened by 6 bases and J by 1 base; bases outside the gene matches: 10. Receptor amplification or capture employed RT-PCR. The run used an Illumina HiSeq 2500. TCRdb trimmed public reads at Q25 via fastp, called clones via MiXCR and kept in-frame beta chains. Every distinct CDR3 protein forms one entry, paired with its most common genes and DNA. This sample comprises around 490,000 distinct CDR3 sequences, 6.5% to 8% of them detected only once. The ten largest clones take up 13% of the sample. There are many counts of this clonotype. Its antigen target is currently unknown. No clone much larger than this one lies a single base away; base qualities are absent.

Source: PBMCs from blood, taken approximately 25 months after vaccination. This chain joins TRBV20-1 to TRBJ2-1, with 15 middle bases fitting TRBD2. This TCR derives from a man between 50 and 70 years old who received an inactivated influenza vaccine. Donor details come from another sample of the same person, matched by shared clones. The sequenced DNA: TGCAGTGCGCCCCCGGGACTAGCGGGAGGTCAATCCTACAATGAGCAGTTCTTC. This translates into CSAPPGLAGGQSYNEQFF.